The sequence of this TCR beta chain was determined in a study of cytomegalovirus exposure and HLA in healthy donors. Study-wide results and limits: In a later analysis, common viral pathogens appeared linked to several of the most significant clusters. TCR beta chain V- and J-gene trimming was linked, in a later analysis, to a missense variant in DCLRE1C. It was confirmed in vitro that a few of the CMV-associated chains were specific for CMV antigens.

Germline CDR1 SGHTA, CDR2 FQGNSA. The CDR3 is made up of 14 amino acids. J was trimmed by 9 bases and V by 3 bases; bases with no gene match: 1. It was with 60 Vbeta and 13 Jbeta primers that the PCR ran. The data were produced by immunoSEQ multiplex PCR, yet TCRdb's version contains in-frame clones alone and is incomplete. The table lists 160,000 or so clones, roughly four fifths of them singletons. As to this clone: Antigen unknown.

Sample: PBMCs. This receptor was taken from a woman aged 45-65 years in good health and CMV-seronegative. The chain combines TRBV7-2 with TRBJ1-6; 11 bases are a match to TRBD1. This CDR3 reads CASSFGTGGSPLHF. The CDR3 DNA reads TGTGCCAGCAGCTTCGGGACAGGGGGTTCACCCCTCCACTTT.